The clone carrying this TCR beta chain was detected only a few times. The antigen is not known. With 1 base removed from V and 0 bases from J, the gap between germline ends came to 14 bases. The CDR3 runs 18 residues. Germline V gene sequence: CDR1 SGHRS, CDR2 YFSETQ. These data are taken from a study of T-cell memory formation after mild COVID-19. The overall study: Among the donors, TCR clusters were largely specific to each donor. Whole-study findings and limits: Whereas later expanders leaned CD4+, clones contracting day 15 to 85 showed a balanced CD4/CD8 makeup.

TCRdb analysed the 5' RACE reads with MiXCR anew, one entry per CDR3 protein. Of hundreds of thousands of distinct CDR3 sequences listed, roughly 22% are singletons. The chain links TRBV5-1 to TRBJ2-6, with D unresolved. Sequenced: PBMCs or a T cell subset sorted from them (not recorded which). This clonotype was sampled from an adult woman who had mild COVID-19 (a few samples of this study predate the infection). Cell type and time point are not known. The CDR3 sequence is CASSLRYPGYSGANVLTF. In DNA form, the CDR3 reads TGCGCCAGCAGCTTGAGGTATCCGGGTTACTCTGGGGCCAACGTCCTGACTTTC.